The clone carrying this TCR beta chain was seen a handful of times. No antigen is known for it. TCR alpha and TCR beta cDNA libraries carrying sample barcodes and UMIs came from 5'RACE with constant-segment primers. TCRdb re-analysed the 5' RACE reads in MiXCR, keeping a single row per CDR3 protein. This sample has a few hundred thousand distinct CDR3 sequences, with about a sixth found just once. The data originate from a study of T-cell memory formation after mild COVID-19. Study conclusions and caveats: Pre-infection memory contained some responding clones, which suggested that cross-reactive memory had joined. Later expanders leaned CD4+, whereas clones that contracted between day 15 and 85 were balanced CD4/CD8. Contracting clones localized mainly to CM and EM when CD4+ and mainly to EMRA when CD8+.

The sequenced material came from PBMCs or a T cell subset sorted from them (not recorded which). This TCR derives from a man between 18 and 29 years old who had mild COVID-19 (a few samples of this study predate the infection). Cell type and time point are not known.

This CDR3 is CASSPRGRNIQYF. The CDR3 DNA sequence: TGTGCCAGCAGCCCCAGGGGTAGGAACATTCAGTACTTC. The V and J genes are TRBV14 and TRBJ2-4, with a possible D match to TRBD1 (6 bases). The CDR3 spans 13 residues. Trimming cost V 4 bases and J 7 bases, with 11 bases left between them. Germline V gives CDR1 SGHDN, CDR2 FVKESK.